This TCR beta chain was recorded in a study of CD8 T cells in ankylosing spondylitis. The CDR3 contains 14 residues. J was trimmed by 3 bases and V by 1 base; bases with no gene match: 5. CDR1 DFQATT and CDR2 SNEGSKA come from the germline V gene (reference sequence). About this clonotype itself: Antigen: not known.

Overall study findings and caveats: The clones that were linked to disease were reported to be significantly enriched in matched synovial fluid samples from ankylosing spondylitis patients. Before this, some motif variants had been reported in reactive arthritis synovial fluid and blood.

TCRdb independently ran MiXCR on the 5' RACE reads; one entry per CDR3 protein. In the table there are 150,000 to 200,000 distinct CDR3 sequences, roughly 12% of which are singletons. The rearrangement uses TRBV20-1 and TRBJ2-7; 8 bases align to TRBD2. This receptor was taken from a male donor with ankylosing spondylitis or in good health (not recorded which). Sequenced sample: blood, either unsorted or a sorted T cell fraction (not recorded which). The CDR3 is CSARGSLAGYEQYF. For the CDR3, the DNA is TGCAGTGCTAGAGGGAGCCTAGCGGGCTACGAGCAGTACTTC.